The sequence of this T cell receptor beta chain was determined in a study of cytomegalovirus exposure and HLA in healthy donors. Looking at the study overall: The same platform was used for the 120 validation repertoires and the roughly 700 first-cohort repertoires, a later analysis reported.

The CDR3 runs to 15 residues. The germline CDR1 and CDR2 sequences are SGHTA and FQGNSA. Trimming took 2 bases from V and 6 from J, leaving 16 bases between them. Study-level results: Investigators reported around 150 TCR beta chains as tied to cytomegalovirus. Subsequent analysis of the roughly 120 validation repertoires found a tendency for first-cohort TCR clusters to co-occur.

A remark on this clone: Its antigen remains unidentified.

The repertoire was sequenced with immunoSEQ multiplex PCR; TCRdb's copy has only in-frame clones and lacks some. The sample holds roughly 120,000 clones, roughly 86% seen once. Material: PBMCs. The chain has TRBV7-2 and TRBJ1-2; possibly TRBD1 for D (5 bases). The clonotype comes from a young woman in good health and CMV-seronegative. The CDR3 nucleotides read TGTGCCAGCAGCTTAATGTCAGGGTATGTCGATGGCTACACCTTC. The encoded protein is CASSLMSGYVDGYTF.